This T cell receptor beta chain originates from a study of blood T cell repertoires in COVID-19. Repertoires were generated with immunoSEQ multiplex PCR, while TCRdb's copy carries only in-frame clones and drops some. The sample has roughly 300,000 clones, over 75% seen once. Germline V lookup: CDR1 SGHKS, CDR2 YYEKEE (reference sequence). V gave up 7 bases and J gave up 8 bases, with 7 bases separating them. This CDR3 spans 10 amino acids. The chain has TRBV5-5 and TRBJ2-1; weak D call: TRBD2 (5 bases). Sequences were obtained from PBMCs or T cells enriched from blood (not recorded which). The sequence derives from a woman in her twenties or thirties who had recovered from COVID-19. CDR3 loop: CASEGYEQFF. The CDR3 coding sequence is TGTGCCAGCGAGGGATATGAGCAGTTCTTC.